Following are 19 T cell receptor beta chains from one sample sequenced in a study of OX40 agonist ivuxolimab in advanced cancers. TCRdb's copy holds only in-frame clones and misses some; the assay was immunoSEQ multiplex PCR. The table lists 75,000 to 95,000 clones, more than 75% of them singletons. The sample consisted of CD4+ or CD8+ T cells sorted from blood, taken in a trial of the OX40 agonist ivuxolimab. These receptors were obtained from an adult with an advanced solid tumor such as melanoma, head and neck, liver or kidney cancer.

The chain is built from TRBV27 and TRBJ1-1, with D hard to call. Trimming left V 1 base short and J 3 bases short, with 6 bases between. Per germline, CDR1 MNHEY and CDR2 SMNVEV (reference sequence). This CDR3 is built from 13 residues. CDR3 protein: CASSLLVDTEAFF. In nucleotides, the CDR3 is TGTGCCAGCAGTTTATTAGTGGACACTGAAGCTTTCTTT.

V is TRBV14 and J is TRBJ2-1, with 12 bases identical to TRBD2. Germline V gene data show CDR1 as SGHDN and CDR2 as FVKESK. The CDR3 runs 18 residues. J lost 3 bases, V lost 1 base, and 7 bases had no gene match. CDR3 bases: TGTGCCAGCAGCCAAGGGCTAGCGGGGGGGCTAGTCTACAATGAGCAGTTCTTC. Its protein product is CASSQGLAGGLVYNEQFF.

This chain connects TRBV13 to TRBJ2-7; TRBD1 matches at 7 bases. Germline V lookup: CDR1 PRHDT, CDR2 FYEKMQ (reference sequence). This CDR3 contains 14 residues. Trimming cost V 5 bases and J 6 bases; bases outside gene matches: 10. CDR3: CASSPGGQAGEQYF. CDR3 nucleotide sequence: TGTGCCAGCAGCCCGGGCGGACAGGCGGGCGAGCAGTACTTC.

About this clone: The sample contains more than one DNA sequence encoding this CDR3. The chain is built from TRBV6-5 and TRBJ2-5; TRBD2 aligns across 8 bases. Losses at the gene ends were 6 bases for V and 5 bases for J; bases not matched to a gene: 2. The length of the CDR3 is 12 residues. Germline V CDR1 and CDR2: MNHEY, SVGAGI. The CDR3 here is CASSRGGETQYF. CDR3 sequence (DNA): TGTGCCAGCAGCCGGGGGGGTGAGACCCAGTACTTC.

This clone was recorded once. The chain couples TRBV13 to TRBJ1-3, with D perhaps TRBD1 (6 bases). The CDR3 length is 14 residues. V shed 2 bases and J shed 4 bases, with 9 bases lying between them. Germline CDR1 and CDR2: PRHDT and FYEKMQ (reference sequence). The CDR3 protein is CASSLPGAGNTIYF. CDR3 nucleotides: TGTGCCAGCAGCTTACCGGGGGCGGGAAACACCATATATTTT.

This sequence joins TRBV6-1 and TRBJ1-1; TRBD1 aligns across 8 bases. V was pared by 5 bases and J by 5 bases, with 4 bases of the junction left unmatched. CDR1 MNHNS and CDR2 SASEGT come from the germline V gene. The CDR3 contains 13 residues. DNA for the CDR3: TGTGCCAGCAGTCAGGGGGCAAGGACTGAAGCTTTCTTT. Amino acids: CASSQGARTEAFF.

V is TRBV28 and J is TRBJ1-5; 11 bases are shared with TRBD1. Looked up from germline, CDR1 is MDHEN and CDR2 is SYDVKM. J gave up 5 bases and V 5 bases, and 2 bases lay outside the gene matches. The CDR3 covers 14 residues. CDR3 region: CASSPGQGDQPQHF. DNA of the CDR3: TGTGCCAGCAGTCCGGGACAGGGGGATCAGCCCCAGCATTTT.

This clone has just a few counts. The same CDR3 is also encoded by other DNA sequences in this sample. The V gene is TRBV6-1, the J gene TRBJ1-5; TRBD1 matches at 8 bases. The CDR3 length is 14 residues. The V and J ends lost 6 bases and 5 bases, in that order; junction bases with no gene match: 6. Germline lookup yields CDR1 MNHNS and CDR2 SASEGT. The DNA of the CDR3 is TGTGCCAGCAGCAGGACAGGGAGGGATCAGCCCCAGCATTTT. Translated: CASSRTGRDQPQHF.

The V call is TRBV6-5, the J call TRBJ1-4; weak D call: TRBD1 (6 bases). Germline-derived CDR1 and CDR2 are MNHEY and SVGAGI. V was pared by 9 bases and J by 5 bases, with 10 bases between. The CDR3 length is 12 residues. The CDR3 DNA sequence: TGTGCCAGTGGGGACACCAATGAAAAACTGTTTTTT. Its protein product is CASGDTNEKLFF.

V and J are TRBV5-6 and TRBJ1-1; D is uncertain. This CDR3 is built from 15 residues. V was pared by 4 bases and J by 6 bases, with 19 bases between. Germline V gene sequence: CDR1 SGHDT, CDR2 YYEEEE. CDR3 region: CASSTRLAQEAEAFF. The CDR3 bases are TGTGCCAGCAGCACGAGGCTAGCCCAGGAAGCTGAAGCTTTCTTT.

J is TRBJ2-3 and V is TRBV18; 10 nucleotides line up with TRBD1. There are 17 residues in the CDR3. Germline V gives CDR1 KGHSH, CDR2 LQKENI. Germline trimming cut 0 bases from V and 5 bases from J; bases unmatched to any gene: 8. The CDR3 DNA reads TGTGCCAGCTCACCACCAGTGCCGGGACAGGGGAAAGATACGCAGTATTTT. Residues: CASSPPVPGQGKDTQYF.

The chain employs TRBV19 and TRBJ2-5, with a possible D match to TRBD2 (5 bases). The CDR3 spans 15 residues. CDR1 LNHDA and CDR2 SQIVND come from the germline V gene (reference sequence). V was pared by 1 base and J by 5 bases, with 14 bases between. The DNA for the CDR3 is TGTGCCAGTAGTATAGGAGGCAGCCAGCGGGAGACCCAGTACTTC. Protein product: CASSIGGSQRETQYF.

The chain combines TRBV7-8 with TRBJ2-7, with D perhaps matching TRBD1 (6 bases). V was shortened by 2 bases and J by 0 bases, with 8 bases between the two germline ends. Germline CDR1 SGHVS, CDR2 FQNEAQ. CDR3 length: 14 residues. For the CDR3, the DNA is TGTGCCAGCAGCTTAAACAGGGCCTCCTACGAGCAGTACTTC. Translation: CASSLNRASYEQYF.

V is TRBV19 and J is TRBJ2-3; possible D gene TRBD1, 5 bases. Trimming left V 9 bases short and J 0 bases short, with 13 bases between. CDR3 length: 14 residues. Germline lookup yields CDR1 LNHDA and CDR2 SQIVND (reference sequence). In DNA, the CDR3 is TGTGCCAGCCGACAGCCTTCTAGCACAGATACGCAGTATTTT. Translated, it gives CASRQPSSTDTQYF. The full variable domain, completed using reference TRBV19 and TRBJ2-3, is DGGITQSPKYLFRKEGQNVTLSCEQNLNHDAMYWYRQDPGQGLRLIYYSQIVNDFQKGDIAEGYSVSREKKESFPLTVTSAQKNPTAFYLCASRQPSSTDTQYFGPGTRLTVL.

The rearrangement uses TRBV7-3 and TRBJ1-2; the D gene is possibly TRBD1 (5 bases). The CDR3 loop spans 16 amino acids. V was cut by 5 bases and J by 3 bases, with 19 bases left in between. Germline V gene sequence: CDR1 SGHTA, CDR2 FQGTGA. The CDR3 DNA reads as TGTGCCAGCAGCGACAGAGTAAAACTTTCAGACTATGGCTACACCTTC. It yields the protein CASSDRVKLSDYGYTF. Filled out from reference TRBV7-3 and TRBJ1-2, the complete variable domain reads GAGVSQTPSNKVTEKGKYVELRCDPISGHTALYWYRQSLGQGPEFLIYFQGTGAADDSGLPNDRFFAVRPEGSVSTLKIQRTERGDSAVYLCASSDRVKLSDYGYTFGSGTRLTVV.

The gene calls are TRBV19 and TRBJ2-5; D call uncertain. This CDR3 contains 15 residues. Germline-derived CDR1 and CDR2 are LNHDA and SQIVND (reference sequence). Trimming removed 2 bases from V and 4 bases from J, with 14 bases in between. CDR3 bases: TGTGCCAGTAGTATACCTTTTCGAACCGGAGAGACCCAGTACTTC. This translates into CASSIPFRTGETQYF.

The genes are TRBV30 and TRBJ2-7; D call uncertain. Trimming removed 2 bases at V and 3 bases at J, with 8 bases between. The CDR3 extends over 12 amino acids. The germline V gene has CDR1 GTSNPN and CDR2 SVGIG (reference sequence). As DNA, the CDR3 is TGTGCCTGGAGTATGAGAGGCTACGAGCAGTACTTC. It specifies CAWSMRGYEQYF.

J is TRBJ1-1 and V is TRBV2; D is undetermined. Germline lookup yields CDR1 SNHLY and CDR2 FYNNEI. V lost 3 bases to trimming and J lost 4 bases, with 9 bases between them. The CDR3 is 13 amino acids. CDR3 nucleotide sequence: TGTGCCAGCAGTGACCAGGTGGCCACTGAAGCTTTCTTT. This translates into CASSDQVATEAFF. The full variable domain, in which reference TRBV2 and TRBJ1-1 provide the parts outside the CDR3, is EPEVTQTPSHQVTQMGQEVILRCVPISNHLYFYWYRQILGQKVEFLVSFYNNEISEKSEIFDDQFSVERPDGSNFTLKIRSTKLEDSAMYFCASSDQVATEAFFGQGTRLTVV.

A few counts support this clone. The CDR3: CASSVGRETQYF. CDR3 bases: TGTGCCAGCAGCGTAGGTCGCGAGACCCAGTACTTC. J is TRBJ2-5 and V is TRBV9; D gene uncertain. V gave up 0 bases and J gave up 5 bases, with 5 bases separating them. This CDR3 is 12 amino acids long. Germline CDR1 reads SGDLS; CDR2 reads YYNGEE.